The clone carrying this TCR beta chain came up many times. TCRdb used MiXCR to reprocess the PCR reads, holding one entry per CDR3 protein. This sample has under 20,000 distinct CDR3 sequences; over 40% occur once, and the top ten carry 33%. These data come from a study of tumor-infiltrating lymphocytes in oesophageal squamous cell carcinoma. The CDR3 spans 14 residues. Germline lookup yields CDR1 MNHNS and CDR2 SASEGT. V shed 6 bases, J shed 5 bases, and the junction held 8 bases outside the gene matches. This TCR was sampled from a female donor with esophageal squamous cell carcinoma. The chain couples TRBV6-1 to TRBJ1-2, with 8 bases identical to TRBD1. The sample taken for sequencing was normal esophageal tissue next to the tumor. The CDR3 loop reads CASSPGGAEYGYTF. In nucleotides, the CDR3 is TGTGCCAGCAGCCCAGGGGGCGCGGAGTATGGCTACACCTTC.